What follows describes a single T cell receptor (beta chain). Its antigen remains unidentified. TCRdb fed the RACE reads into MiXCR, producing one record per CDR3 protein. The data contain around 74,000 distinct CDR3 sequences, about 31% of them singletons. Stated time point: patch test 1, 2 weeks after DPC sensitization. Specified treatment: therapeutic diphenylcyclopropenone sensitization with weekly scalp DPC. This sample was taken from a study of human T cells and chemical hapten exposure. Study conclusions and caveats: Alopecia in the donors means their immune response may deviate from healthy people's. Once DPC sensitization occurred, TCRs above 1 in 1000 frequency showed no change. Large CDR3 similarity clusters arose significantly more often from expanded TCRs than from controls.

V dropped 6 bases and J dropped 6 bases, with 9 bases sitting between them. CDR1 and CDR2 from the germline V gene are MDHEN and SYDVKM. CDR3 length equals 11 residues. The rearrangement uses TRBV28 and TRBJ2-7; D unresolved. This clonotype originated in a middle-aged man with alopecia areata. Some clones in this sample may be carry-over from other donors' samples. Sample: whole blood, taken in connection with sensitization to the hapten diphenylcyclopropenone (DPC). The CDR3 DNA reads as TGTGCCAGCAGGTCCCTGGGCGAGCAGTACTTC. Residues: CASRSLGEQYF.